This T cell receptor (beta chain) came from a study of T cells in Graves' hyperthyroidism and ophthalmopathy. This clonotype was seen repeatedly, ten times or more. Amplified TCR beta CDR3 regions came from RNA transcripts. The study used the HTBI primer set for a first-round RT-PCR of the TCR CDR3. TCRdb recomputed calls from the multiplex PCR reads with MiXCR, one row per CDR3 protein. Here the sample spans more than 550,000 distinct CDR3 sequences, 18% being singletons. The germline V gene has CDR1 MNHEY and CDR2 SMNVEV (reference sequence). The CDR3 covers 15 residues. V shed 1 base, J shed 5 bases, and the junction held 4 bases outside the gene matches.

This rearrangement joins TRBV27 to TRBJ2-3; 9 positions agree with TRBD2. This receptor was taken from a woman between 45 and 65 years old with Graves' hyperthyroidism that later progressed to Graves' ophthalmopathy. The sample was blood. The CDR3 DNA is TGTGCCAGCAGTTTATATAGCGGGGGTTTAGATACGCAGTATTTT. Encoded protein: CASSLYSGGLDTQYF.